This T cell receptor (beta chain) was captured in a study of CD8 T cells in Susac syndrome (dated by TCRdb to between 2019 and 2020). In terms of the full investigation: The study used repertoire sequencing to test whether antigen drove CD8+ T cell activation and differentiation in Susac syndrome. The study compared CD8+ T cell repertoire clonality among 12 healthy donors, some 14 Susac syndrome patients and around 16 multiple sclerosis patients. What the work shows at the level of the full study, not this receptor alone: The number of individuals in the TCR sequencing and HLA analysis was acknowledged as relatively small.

Concerning this clonotype: Its antigen target is currently unknown. No much larger clone is present one base from it, and per-base qualities are unavailable.

RNA was extracted using the RNeasy kit, and roughly 0.45 to 1 ug of the RNA was reverse transcribed with random hexamers. The immunoSEQ multiplex PCR assay, which covers 54 Vbeta and 13 Jbeta segments, was used to amplify TCR beta CDR3 regions. Bias from PCR amplification was corrected by using a synthetic template baseline for primer optimization and for computational correction. The authors processed their data as follows. Reads were annotated to V, D and J genes according to IMGT and were analyzed with immunoSEQ Analyzer, with only productive sequences retained. To calculate clonality, Shannon entropy was normalized by log2 of the number of productive unique sequences and then subtracted from one. For each patient and control, public and private clones were evaluated within the 100 most prevalent clones. Susac-specific clones were defined as absent from healthy and MS cohorts, over a thousand published viral clones and other ImmuneACCESS disease sequences. Through fastp at Q25 and MiXCR, TCRdb rebuilt clones from the public reads, retaining in-frame beta chains. Every CDR3 protein is listed once, alongside the most common genes and DNA of its rows. The V and J calls and clone size come from TCRdb's table, not from the authors' own analysis. This sample comprises fewer than 65,000 distinct CDR3 sequences, approximately 90% of them detected only once. The leading ten clones occupy roughly 0.2% of the sample.

Peripheral blood CD8+ and CD4+ T cells from healthy donors, Susac syndrome patients and multiple sclerosis patients were profiled by high-throughput TCR beta sequencing. The healthy donors served as controls matched for age and sex. Bulk CD8+ and CD4+ T cells were purified by magnetic negative isolation, whereas CD8+ TEMRA cells were enriched by FACS. Blood was drawn into EDTA tubes, processed within 24 hours, and PBMCs were isolated by density gradient centrifugation. PBMCs intended for TCR sequencing were frozen in liquid nitrogen and were later thawed in a 37 degrees C water bath. The sorted or isolated CD4+, CD8+ and CD8+ TEMRA cells reached a purity of at least 90%. The cysteine opens and the phenylalanine closes a CDR3 of 15 amino acids. Only the CDR3 part of the read is kept: 45 bases, read in frame from the first base. Sequences SNHLY (CDR1) and FYNNEI (CDR2) are obtained from the germline V gene. For this chain, trimming is 5 bases at the V end and 6 bases at the J end, and the number of junction bases without a gene match is 7.

The sample was CD8+ T cells from PBMCs. This TCR came from a human donor in good health. The chain uses TRBV2 and TRBJ2-1; TRBD2 matches 10 bases in the middle. The CDR3 region reads CASSQLAGIGNEQFF. The bases read TGTGCCAGCAGTCAACTAGCGGGGATTGGCAATGAGCAGTTCTTC. Beyond the CDR3, the reference TRBV2 and TRBJ2-1 genes provide the residues; the full variable domain reads: EPEVTQTPSHQVTQMGQEVILRCVPISNHLYFYWYRQILGQKVEFLVSFYNNEISEKSEIFDDQFSVERPDGSNFTLKIRSTKLEDSAMYFCASSQLAGIGNEQFFGPGTRLTVL.